This T cell receptor (beta chain) is drawn from a study of CD8+ T cells in alopecia areata. The wider study: The authors grafted skin from roughly 6-13-month-old C3H/HeJ donors with spontaneous alopecia onto roughly 6-11-week-old female C3H/HeJ mice.

This clone was counted many times. Its antigen remains unidentified. The gene names here belong to mouse. Read sequence stops 4 residues before the CDR3 end, and the germline J gene provides the missing end. Regarding the study as a whole: Among the cells sequenced in scalp samples are also the resident alphabeta T cells of normal skin. Relative to normal scalp, lesional scalp, especially alopecia totalis/universalis, showed higher clonality. In patients, TCRs were shared less clearly than in mice, and HLA may possibly be involved.

RNA extraction and reverse transcription yielded cDNA as sequencing template. The data were produced by immunoSEQ multiplex PCR, yet TCRdb's version contains in-frame clones alone and is incomplete. The sample is made up of roughly 110,000 clones, none counted only once. Per the germline V gene, CDR1 is NNHDY and CDR2 is SYVADS. The CDR3 sequence is 13 residues long. V is TRBV13-3 and J is TRBJ1-1; 7 nucleotides align to TRBD1. The sequence was collected from a C3H/HeJ mouse with alopecia areata. For this strain, the MHC haplotype corresponds to H2-k. The specimen sequenced was lesional skin. This chain's CDR3 is CASSDYRGTEVFF. The CDR3 DNA, read in part, is TGTGCCAGCAGTGATTACAGGGGTACA.